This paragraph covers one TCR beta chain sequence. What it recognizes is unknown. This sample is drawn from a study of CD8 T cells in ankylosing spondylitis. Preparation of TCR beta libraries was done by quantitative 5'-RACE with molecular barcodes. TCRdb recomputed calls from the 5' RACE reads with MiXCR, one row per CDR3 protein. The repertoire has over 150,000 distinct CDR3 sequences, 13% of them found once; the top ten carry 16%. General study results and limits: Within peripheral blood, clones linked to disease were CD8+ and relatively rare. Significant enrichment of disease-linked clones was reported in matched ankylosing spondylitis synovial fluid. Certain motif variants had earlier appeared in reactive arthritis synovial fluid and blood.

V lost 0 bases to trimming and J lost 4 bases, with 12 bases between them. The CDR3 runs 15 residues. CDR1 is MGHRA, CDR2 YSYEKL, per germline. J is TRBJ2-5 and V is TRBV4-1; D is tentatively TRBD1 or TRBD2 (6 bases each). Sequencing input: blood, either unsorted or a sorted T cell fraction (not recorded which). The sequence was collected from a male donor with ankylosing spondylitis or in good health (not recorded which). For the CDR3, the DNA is TGCGCCAGCAGCCAAGAAAGCCCGGGGGCAGAGACCCAGTACTTC. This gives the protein CASSQESPGAETQYF.